The 6 T cell receptor beta chains in this list originate from one sample, sequenced in a study of blood T cell repertoires in COVID-19. Clones were read by immunoSEQ multiplex PCR, and TCRdb kept only the in-frame ones, dropping some. The sample contains roughly 200,000 clones, 83% of which appear only once. Material: peripheral blood. The receptors originated from a woman in her 30s with COVID-19, enrolled during active disease.

The CDR3 region is CASSDGLVGTDTQYF. CDR3 coding DNA: TGTGCCAGCAGCGACGGACTAGTGGGCACAGATACGCAGTATTTT. J is TRBJ2-3 and V is TRBV6-5, with 7 bases identical to TRBD2. V was pared by 6 bases and J by 1 base, with 7 bases of the junction left unmatched. CDR3 length: 15 amino acids. Germline lookup yields CDR1 MNHEY and CDR2 SVGAGI.

The J gene is TRBJ2-1, the V gene TRBV5-1, with TRBD2 identical over 8 bases. This CDR3 comprises 15 residues. Looked up from germline, CDR1 is SGHRS and CDR2 is YFSETQ. The V and J ends lost 2 bases and 5 bases, in that order; junction bases with no gene match: 6. The CDR3: CASSFHSGVNNEQFF. CDR3 nucleotides: TGCGCCAGCAGCTTCCATAGCGGGGTTAACAATGAGCAGTTCTTC.

The J gene is TRBJ1-6, the V gene TRBV28; 8 bases align to TRBD1. The CDR3 has 15 amino acids. From germline, CDR1 is MDHEN and CDR2 SYDVKM. V trimming: 5 bases; J trimming: 7 bases; junction bases outside the gene matches: 7. The CDR3 DNA is TGTGCCAGCAGTCTGGCCAGGGGGCAAAATTCACCCCTCCACTTT. Protein: CASSLARGQNSPLHF.

This chain links TRBV7-6 with TRBJ1-1; a weak D match, TRBD1 (6 bases). This CDR3 has 13 amino acids. Germline assignment: CDR1 SGHVS and CDR2 FNYEAQ. The V and J ends lost 6 bases and 7 bases respectively, with 15 bases between them. The CDR3 nucleotides read TGTGCCAGCAGTCCTCCGGGGGGCCGTGAAGCTTTCTTT. This encodes CASSPPGGREAFF.

This clone was observed once. The rearrangement links TRBV19 to TRBJ1-4; D may be TRBD1 (6 bases). Trimming cost V 5 bases and J 7 bases, with 14 bases left between them. CDR3 size: 14 residues. Germline lookup yields CDR1 LNHDA and CDR2 SQIVND (reference sequence). CDR3 loop: CASSGGRFREKLFF. CDR3 nucleotides: TGTGCCAGTAGTGGGGGCAGGTTCCGTGAAAAACTGTTTTTT. The whole variable domain, filled in from reference TRBV19 and TRBJ1-4, reads DGGITQSPKYLFRKEGQNVTLSCEQNLNHDAMYWYRQDPGQGLRLIYYSQIVNDFQKGDIAEGYSVSREKKESFPLTVTSAQKNPTAFYLCASSGGRFREKLFFGSGTQLSVL.

The chain carries TRBV6-5 and TRBJ2-2, with D uncertain. CDR1 MNHEY and CDR2 SVGAGI come from the germline V gene. CDR3 size: 12 residues. Trimming left V 6 bases short and J 4 bases short, with 6 bases between. CDR3 sequence reads: CASSLSTGELFF. CDR3 bases: TGTGCCAGCAGCCTGTCCACCGGGGAGCTGTTTTTT.